One and the same sample provided the 28 T cell receptor beta chains below, sequenced in a study of T-cell reconstitution after alpha-beta-depleted transplantation in children. Unique molecular identifiers were used to barcode this TCRbeta library. One entry per CDR3 protein results from TCRdb running MiXCR on the PCR reads. The table records about 980,000 distinct CDR3 sequences, roughly 29% of them present only once. The sample consisted of PBMCs, mostly from graft donor cells, taken 360 days after TCRalphabeta/CD19-depleted stem cell transplant. The receptor set was obtained from a boy under two years old who had a stem cell transplant for SCID, so the T cells may come from the graft donor.

Only a few counts were recorded for this clonotype. V gene TRBV15 combines with J gene TRBJ2-1; 8 positions match TRBD2. J lost 8 bases, V lost 3 bases, and 9 bases had no gene match. Germline V gives CDR1 LNHNV, CDR2 YYDKDF (reference sequence). The CDR3 length is 15 residues. The DNA of the CDR3 is TGTGCCACCAGCAGCGGGGGGGCCAGTGTGGATGAGCAGTTCTTC. It codes for CATSSGGASVDEQFF.

The chain uses TRBV6-5 and TRBJ1-5; possibly TRBD1 for D (6 bases). With 2 bases removed from V and 6 bases from J, the gap between germline ends came to 14 bases. Per the germline V gene, CDR1 is MNHEY and CDR2 is SVGAGI. This CDR3 is built from 15 residues. CDR3: CASSYVQGGGQPQHF. The CDR3 coding sequence is TGTGCCAGCAGTTACGTACAGGGAGGGGGTCAGCCCCAGCATTTT.

The CDR3 protein is CASTLSLIRGTEAFF. The CDR3 bases are TGTGCCAGCACCCTTTCTCTCATACGGGGGACTGAAGCTTTCTTT. The V gene is TRBV12-3 or TRBV12-4, the J gene TRBJ1-1; tentatively, D is TRBD1 (5 bases). V lost 7 bases, J lost 5 bases, and 20 bases lay in between. This CDR3 has 15 amino acids.

The rearrangement joins TRBV6-2 or TRBV6-3 to TRBJ2-7; D is unclear. This CDR3 has 12 amino acids. Germline CDR1 reads MNHEY; CDR2 reads SVGEGT. V gave up 3 bases and J gave up 6 bases, with 9 bases separating them. CDR3 sequence: CASSYLRFEQYF. The CDR3 bases are TGTGCCAGCAGTTATCTTCGGTTCGAGCAGTACTTC.

This clonotype was counted between two and nine times. In DNA form, the CDR3 reads TGTGCCAGCAGGTCAGACTTTAATTCACCCCTCCACTTT. Its protein is CASRSDFNSPLHF. The V call is TRBV2, the J call TRBJ1-6; D is undetermined. The V gene's germline CDR1 is SNHLY and CDR2 FYNNEI. The CDR3 runs to 13 residues. V dropped 6 bases and J dropped 6 bases, with 9 bases sitting between them.

This rearrangement joins TRBV5-1 to TRBJ2-3, with 8 positions matching TRBD1. Per germline, CDR1 SGHRS and CDR2 YFSETQ. This CDR3 is 14 amino acids long. The trim removed 4 bases at V and 8 bases at J, leaving 9 bases unmatched. DNA of the CDR3: TGCGCCAGCAGCCCATCAAACGGACAGGGTACGCAGTATTTT. This codes for CASSPSNGQGTQYF. Full variable domain (missing parts from reference TRBV5-1 and TRBJ2-3): KAGVTQTPRYLIKTRGQQVTLSCSPISGHRSVSWYQQTPGQGLQFLFEYFSETQRNKGNFPGRFSGRQFSNSRSEMNVSTLELGDSALYLCASSPSNGQGTQYFGPGTRLTVL.

The rearrangement joins TRBV7-2 to TRBJ1-1; weak D call: TRBD1 (5 bases). The CDR3 is made up of 17 amino acids. Germline lookup yields CDR1 SGHTA and CDR2 FQGNSA. Trimming removed 0 bases at V and 2 bases at J, with 16 bases between. This CDR3 reads CASSLARGTLLNTEAFF. CDR3 coding DNA: TGTGCCAGCAGCTTAGCGCGGGGGACCTTATTAAACACTGAAGCTTTCTTT.

This clonotype was recorded only once. The V and J genes are TRBV5-1 and TRBJ1-4; TRBD1 aligns across 8 bases. Germline CDR1 reads SGHRS; CDR2 reads YFSETQ. The CDR3 sequence is 15 residues long. The V segment lost 1 base and the J segment 7 bases; nucleotides outside the gene matches: 6. CDR3 amino acids: CASSLLTGAGEKLFF. CDR3 DNA sequence: TGCGCCAGCAGCTTGTTGACAGGGGCGGGTGAAAAACTGTTTTTT.

In its sample, this clonotype was seen a few times. This chain joins TRBV5-1 and TRBJ1-1; D remains ambiguous. Germline-derived CDR1 and CDR2 are SGHRS and YFSETQ. Trimming pared 4 bases from V and 1 base from J, leaving 17 bases between. The CDR3 runs 16 residues. CDR3 in amino acids: CASSRATQPGNTEAFF. As DNA, the CDR3 is TGCGCCAGCAGCCGCGCAACCCAACCGGGGAACACTGAAGCTTTCTTT.

This clonotype was counted between two and nine times. V and J are TRBV4-3 and TRBJ2-7; the match to TRBD2 covers 9 bases. Germline CDR1 and CDR2: LGHNA and YSLEER. CDR3 length: 17 amino acids. V shed 0 bases, J shed 6 bases, and the junction held 12 bases outside the gene matches. CDR3 in amino acids: CASSQDRYRASGVEQYF. The CDR3 bases are TGCGCCAGCAGCCAAGATAGGTATAGGGCTAGCGGGGTCGAGCAGTACTTC.

This chain uses TRBV7-2 with TRBJ1-1; D is unclear. Germline CDR1 SGHTA, CDR2 FQGNSA. This CDR3 region has 12 residues. Trimming left V 1 base short and J 6 bases short, with 6 bases between. The CDR3 is CASSLVPSEAFF. Here the CDR3 DNA reads TGTGCCAGCAGCTTAGTCCCTTCTGAAGCTTTCTTT.

The gene calls are TRBV15 and TRBJ1-5; no reliable D call. V was shortened by 2 bases and J by 5 bases, with 10 bases between the two germline ends. Looked up from germline, CDR1 is LNHNV and CDR2 is YYDKDF (reference sequence). The CDR3 contains 14 residues. CDR3 nucleotides: TGTGCCACCAGCAGAAGCAAAACCGATCAGCCCCAGCATTTT. Translated: CATSRSKTDQPQHF. Complete variable domain (other parts from reference TRBV15 and TRBJ1-5): DAMVIQNPRYQVTQFGKPVTLSCSQTLNHNVMYWYQQKSSQAPKLLFHYYDKDFNNEADTPDNFQSRRPNTSFCFLDIRSPGLGDTAMYLCATSRSKTDQPQHFGDGTRLSIL.

This sequence joins TRBV20-1 and TRBJ2-7, with TRBD1 matching over 7 bases. From germline, CDR1 is DFQATT and CDR2 SNEGSKA (reference sequence). V trimming: 1 base; J trimming: 0 bases; junction bases outside the gene matches: 21. The CDR3 runs to 20 residues. The CDR3 region is CSARALLRDRIPRSSYEQYF. The CDR3 DNA reads TGCAGTGCTAGAGCCCTTCTCCGGGACAGAATACCGCGGAGCTCCTACGAGCAGTACTTC.

The chain combines TRBV13 with TRBJ1-4; 8 bases agree with TRBD1. V shed 5 bases, J shed 7 bases, and the junction held 15 bases outside the gene matches. This CDR3 spans 17 amino acids. Germline V lookup: CDR1 PRHDT, CDR2 FYEKMQ (reference sequence). CDR3 residues: CASSADRGGIQGEKLFF. The DNA of the CDR3 is TGTGCCAGCAGCGCCGACAGGGGCGGAATCCAAGGTGAAAAACTGTTTTTT.

The J gene is TRBJ1-2, the V gene TRBV12-3 or TRBV12-4, with 7 bases fitting TRBD1. V lost 0 bases, J lost 0 bases, and 4 bases stayed unmatched. This CDR3 spans 16 amino acids. As DNA, the CDR3 is TGTGCCAGCAGTTTAGCGGGGACAGTCTCTAACTATGGCTACACCTTC. As protein: CASSLAGTVSNYGYTF.

The rearrangement joins TRBV18 to TRBJ2-7, with 7 positions matching TRBD1. The V gene end was trimmed by 4 bases and the J gene end by 0 bases; junction bases not matched to a gene: 6. Germline-derived CDR1 and CDR2 are KGHSH and LQKENI. The CDR3 runs 15 residues. For the CDR3, the DNA is TGTGCCAGCTCACTACAGGGGACAAACTCCTACGAGCAGTACTTC. Translation gives CASSLQGTNSYEQYF.

This clonotype appeared a single time. The rearrangement uses TRBV20-1 and TRBJ2-1; possibly TRBD2 for D (6 bases). The CDR3 sequence is 16 residues long. The germline CDR1 and CDR2 sequences are DFQATT and SNEGSKA (reference sequence). The V end lost 3 bases, the J end lost 5 bases, and 20 bases lay between the germline ends. The DNA for the CDR3 is TGCAGTGCTAGTGGCAGGGAGGTGCCTAGGGACAATGAGCAGTTCTTC. Translating it yields CSASGREVPRDNEQFF.

This clonotype appeared many times. The rearrangement links TRBV2 to TRBJ2-1, with D tentatively TRBD1 (6 bases). In germline, CDR1 is SNHLY, CDR2 FYNNEI. This CDR3 has 11 residues. The V end was cut by 7 bases, the J end by 9 bases, with 10 bases between. In DNA form, the CDR3 reads TGTGCCAGCACTAGGGGGAGTGAGCAGTTCTTC. This gives the protein CASTRGSEQFF.

The table lists this clonotype with a few counts. The chain has TRBV7-2 and TRBJ1-2, with D possibly being TRBD1 (6 bases). Trimming removed 3 bases from V and 4 bases from J, with 15 bases in between. The CDR3 is 15 residues long. Germline lookup yields CDR1 SGHTA and CDR2 FQGNSA. The CDR3 here is CASSFYPGVGYGYTF. The CDR3 DNA reads as TGTGCCAGCAGCTTTTACCCAGGGGTGGGCTATGGCTACACCTTC.

This chain links TRBV5-1 with TRBJ2-7, with 8 bases identical to TRBD1. After removal of 7 bases from V and 0 bases from J, the junction contained 6 bases not matched to a gene. Looked up from germline, CDR1 is SGHRS and CDR2 is YFSETQ. The CDR3 is 14 amino acids. In DNA form, the CDR3 reads TGCGCCAGCCGGACAGGGAGGAACTCCTACGAGCAGTACTTC. Residues: CASRTGRNSYEQYF.

The chain recombines TRBV5-1 with TRBJ2-5; D remains unclear. Germline CDR1 SGHRS, CDR2 YFSETQ. The CDR3 is 13 amino acids. The V and J ends lost 5 bases and 1 base respectively, with 9 bases between them. CDR3 sequence (DNA): TGCGCCAGCAGTACCGAATTCCAAGAGACCCAGTACTTC. Translating gives CASSTEFQETQYF.

This clonotype turned up a few times. The chain joins TRBV7-7 to TRBJ2-1; D is unclear. Trimming shortened V by 5 bases and J by 8 bases, and 19 bases separated the two germline ends. The CDR3 consists of 15 residues. The germline CDR1 and CDR2 sequences are SSHAT and FNYEAQ (reference sequence). The chain's CDR3 is CASSRSRFASDEQFF. The CDR3 coding sequence is TGTGCCAGCAGCCGGAGCAGGTTCGCTTCGGATGAGCAGTTCTTC.

CDR3 nucleotide sequence: TGTGCCAGCAGTTATGAGGGGGAAGGCTCCTACAATGAGCAGTTCTTC. Translated, it gives CASSYEGEGSYNEQFF. The chain uses TRBV6-5 and TRBJ2-1, with D possibly being TRBD1 (6 bases). The V gene's germline CDR1 is MNHEY and CDR2 SVGAGI. Trimming stripped 3 bases from V and 0 bases from J, with 12 bases between. The CDR3 extends over 16 amino acids.

The CDR3 sequence: CASSLAYRGSTDTQYF. As DNA, the CDR3 is TGTGCCAGCAGCTTAGCCTACAGGGGGAGCACAGATACGCAGTATTTT. The chain uses TRBV11-2 and TRBJ2-3, with TRBD1 matching over 8 bases. This CDR3 has 16 residues. The V and J ends lost 1 base and 0 bases, in that order; junction bases with no gene match: 3. Germline values: CDR1 SGHAT, CDR2 FQNNGV.

A single count supports this clonotype. CDR3 coding DNA: TGTGCCAGCGCAATAGGCATTCCTTCTAATGAAAAACTGTTTTTT. Protein product: CASAIGIPSNEKLFF. The V call is TRBV12-3 or TRBV12-4, the J call TRBJ1-4; no clear D gene. The CDR3 consists of 15 residues. Trimming took off 8 bases at V and 3 bases at J, with 16 bases between the two ends.

This clonotype came up a few times. The CDR3 region has the DNA TGTGCCAGCAGTTTCCCTCGACAGGGGCCCTTCACAGATACGCAGTATTTT. This translates into CASSFPRQGPFTDTQYF. The V and J genes are TRBV28 and TRBJ2-3, with TRBD1 matching over 8 bases. CDR1 MDHEN and CDR2 SYDVKM come from the germline V gene. There are 17 residues in the CDR3. The V and J ends lost 3 bases and 2 bases, in that order; junction bases with no gene match: 10.

CDR3: CSVEDRGTGELFF. The CDR3 DNA is TGCAGCGTTGAAGATCGTGGGACCGGGGAGCTGTTTTTT. This chain links TRBV29-1 with TRBJ2-2; no clear D. Germline V CDR1 and CDR2: SQVTM, ANQGSEA. The CDR3 is 13 amino acids. V was cut by 0 bases and J by 5 bases, with 7 bases left in between.

This chain joins TRBV12-5 and TRBJ2-1; D is possibly TRBD1 or TRBD2 (5 bases each). V was pared by 1 base and J by 15 bases, with 16 bases between. The CDR3 is 13 residues long. The germline CDR1 and CDR2 sequences are LGHNT and FRNRAP. The CDR3 is CASGLAGPPATFF. In nucleotides, the CDR3 is TGTGCTAGTGGTTTGGCGGGACCCCCGGCGACGTTCTTC.